The 23 T cell receptor beta chains in this list originate from one sample, sequenced in a study of T cell responses to AZD1222 COVID-19 vaccine. The repertoire was sequenced with immunoSEQ multiplex PCR; TCRdb's copy has only in-frame clones and lacks some. The sample lists about 120,000 clones, about nine tenths occurring once. The sample in question was peripheral blood, obtained on day 0 of AZD1222 vaccination. These receptor sequences come from an adult in good health.

This chain joins TRBV11-3 and TRBJ1-1; TRBD1 is a possible D gene (6 bases). The V end lost 2 bases, the J end lost 11 bases, and 15 bases lay between the germline ends. The CDR3 contains 13 residues. CDR1 and CDR2 from the germline V gene are SGHNT and YENEEA. The CDR3 DNA reads as TGTGCCAGCAGCTTAAGCTCCACAGGGTTGGCTTTCTTT. It translates to CASSLSSTGLAFF.

The chain is built from TRBV28 and TRBJ1-2, with 7 bases matching TRBD1. This CDR3 has 14 residues. Germline CDR1 and CDR2: MDHEN and SYDVKM. With V trimmed by 6 bases and J by 5 bases, 9 bases remained unmatched. Here the CDR3 reads CASRQKGQRYGYTF. CDR3 in DNA: TGTGCCAGCAGACAAAAGGGACAGCGGTATGGCTACACCTTC.

This clone was detected only a few times. This chain uses TRBV6-6 with TRBJ1-5, with 9 bases lining up with TRBD1. V dropped 5 bases and J dropped 6; count of bases not matched to a gene: 8. Germline V CDR1 and CDR2: MNHNY, SVGAGI (reference sequence). This CDR3 comprises 15 residues. CDR3 DNA: TGTGCCAGCAGTCGGGACAGGGATTTCGCTCAGCCCCAGCATTTT. This encodes CASSRDRDFAQPQHF.

The chain uses TRBV7-2 and TRBJ2-7, with 10 bases fitting TRBD2. The CDR3 covers 14 residues. CDR1 SGHTA and CDR2 FQGNSA come from the germline V gene. V lost 5 bases to trimming and J lost 3 bases; unmatched junction nucleotides: 4. This chain's CDR3 is CASSPSGSHYEQYF. CDR3 nucleotide sequence: TGTGCCAGCAGCCCTAGCGGGAGTCACTACGAGCAGTACTTC. The variable domain in full, with the rest retrieved from reference TRBV7-2 and TRBJ2-7, is GAGVSQSPSNKVTEKGKDVELRCDPISGHTALYWYRQSLGQGLEFLIYFQGNSAPDKSGLPSDRFSAERTGGSVSTLTIQRTQQEDSAVYLCASSPSGSHYEQYFGPGTRLTVT.

The chain joins TRBV6-5 to TRBJ1-2, with no clear D. Looked up from germline, CDR1 is MNHEY and CDR2 is SVGAGI. Trimming left V 2 bases short and J 2 bases short, with 12 bases between. The CDR3 extends over 15 amino acids. The CDR3 loop reads CASSYGSGVNYGYTF. CDR3 DNA sequence: TGTGCCAGCAGTTACGGGTCGGGCGTAAACTATGGCTACACCTTC.

The chain is built from TRBV6-5 and TRBJ2-1; 7 bases are shared with TRBD2. The V segment lost 4 bases and the J segment 4 bases; nucleotides outside the gene matches: 4. This CDR3 has 14 residues. Germline lookup yields CDR1 MNHEY and CDR2 SVGAGI. CDR3: CASSSTSAYNEQFF. Written as DNA, the CDR3 is TGTGCCAGCAGTTCCACTAGCGCTTACAATGAGCAGTTCTTC.

The rearrangement joins TRBV5-6 to TRBJ1-3; D remains ambiguous. The CDR3 extends over 15 amino acids. The V gene lost 4 bases and the J gene lost 3 bases, with 14 bases spanning the gap. In germline, CDR1 is SGHDT, CDR2 YYEEEE. CDR3 amino acids: CASSASRKLGNTIYF. For the CDR3, the DNA is TGTGCCAGCAGCGCGTCTCGGAAGCTTGGAAACACCATATATTTT.

V is TRBV24-1 and J is TRBJ2-1; 7 bases map to TRBD2. The CDR3 loop spans 16 amino acids. The germline CDR1 and CDR2 sequences are KGHDR and SFDVKD. V lost 4 bases and J lost 3; bases outside the gene matches: 8. CDR3: CATSETGGSYYNEQFF. The CDR3 DNA sequence: TGTGCCACCAGTGAGACTGGCGGGAGCTACTACAATGAGCAGTTCTTC.

V is TRBV19 and J is TRBJ1-2; 10 bases map to TRBD1. Germline V CDR1 and CDR2: LNHDA, SQIVND (reference sequence). The V and J ends lost 4 bases and 8 bases, in that order; junction bases with no gene match: 10. This CDR3 contains 15 residues. Written as DNA, the CDR3 is TGTGCCAGTAGTACTCCCGGACAGGGGGGGGACGGCTACACCTTC. Encoded protein: CASSTPGQGGDGYTF.

V gene TRBV27 combines with J gene TRBJ1-1; D is uncertain. CDR1 and CDR2 (germline): MNHEY, SMNVEV (reference sequence). V lost 8 bases and J lost 4, with 14 bases in between. This CDR3 is 13 amino acids long. Here the CDR3 reads CASRKRAVTEAFF. The CDR3 DNA sequence: TGTGCCAGCCGGAAAAGGGCGGTCACTGAAGCTTTCTTT.

About this clone itself: The sample contains more than one DNA sequence encoding this CDR3. The chain combines TRBV28 with TRBJ1-5, with TRBD1 identical over 8 bases. This CDR3 has 17 residues. Trimming took 2 bases from V and 7 from J; bases not matched to a gene: 13. Germline CDR1 MDHEN, CDR2 SYDVKM. The CDR3 protein is CASSLRAGGRGGQPQHF. The DNA for the CDR3 is TGTGCCAGCAGTTTAAGGGCAGGGGGCCGAGGGGGGCAGCCCCAGCATTTT.

The chain uses TRBV7-2 and TRBJ1-1; 7 nucleotides agree with TRBD1. This CDR3 region has 15 residues. The germline CDR1 and CDR2 sequences are SGHTA and FQGNSA. The V segment lost 1 base and the J segment 1 base; nucleotides outside the gene matches: 3. For the CDR3, the DNA is TGTGCCAGCAGCTTAGGCCGACAGGGGAACACTGAAGCTTTCTTT. It translates to CASSLGRQGNTEAFF.

V gene TRBV4-2 combines with J gene TRBJ2-2; TRBD2 matches at 7 bases. The J segment lost 6 bases and the V segment lost 3 bases, leaving 10 bases of the junction unmatched. This CDR3 has 16 residues. Germline V gene lookup returns CDR1 LGHNA and CDR2 YNFKEQ. CDR3 sequence reads: CASSQLGLVGPGELFF. The CDR3 DNA reads as TGTGCCAGCAGCCAGCTCGGACTAGTAGGACCCGGGGAGCTGTTTTTT.

The J gene is TRBJ2-7, the V gene TRBV18; D uncertain. The ends were cut back, 2 bases at V and 4 bases at J, with 3 bases in the middle. From germline, CDR1 is KGHSH and CDR2 LQKENI. The CDR3 spans 11 residues. CDR3 DNA: TGTGCCAGCTCACCAAGATACGAGCAGTACTTC. Its translation: CASSPRYEQYF.

This clone was seen more than once but under ten times. The chain combines TRBV9 with TRBJ1-3; the match to TRBD1 covers 8 bases. This CDR3 is 16 amino acids long. Germline V gene lookup returns CDR1 SGDLS and CDR2 YYNGEE. The junction had 5 bases not matched to a gene; V was cut back by 2 bases and J by 1 base. This CDR3 is CASSVGQGPSGNTIYF. In nucleotides, the CDR3 is TGTGCCAGCAGCGTCGGACAGGGACCTTCTGGAAACACCATATATTTT.

The rearrangement uses TRBV9 and TRBJ2-3; 9 positions match TRBD2. Germline-derived CDR1 and CDR2 are SGDLS and YYNGEE. V shed 4 bases, J shed 1 base, and the junction held 4 bases outside the gene matches. CDR3 length: 15 residues. The CDR3 spells CASSSPSGGTDTQYF. Written as DNA, the CDR3 is TGTGCCAGCAGCTCCCCTAGCGGGGGCACAGATACGCAGTATTTT. The entire variable domain, with the rest obtained from reference TRBV9 and TRBJ2-3, is as follows: DSGVTQTPKHLITATGQRVTLRCSPRSGDLSVYWYQQSLDQGLQFLIQYYNGEERAKGNILERFSAQQFPDLHSELNLSSLELGDSALYFCASSSPSGGTDTQYFGPGTRLTVL.

The chain combines TRBV5-1 with TRBJ2-2; D possibly uses TRBD1 or TRBD2 (5 bases each). Germline CDR1 reads SGHRS; CDR2 reads YFSETQ. The CDR3 is made up of 15 amino acids. V lost 4 bases, J lost 1 base, and 11 bases lay in between. In nucleotides, the CDR3 is TGCGCCAGCAGCGGAGAGGGGATGAACACCGGGGAGCTGTTTTTT. Its translation: CASSGEGMNTGELFF.

The chain is built from TRBV28 and TRBJ1-2, with D uncertain. The CDR3 consists of 13 residues. Trimming shortened V by 4 bases and J by 4 bases, and 10 bases separated the two germline ends. Germline loops: CDR1 MDHEN, CDR2 SYDVKM. For the CDR3, the DNA is TGTGCCAGCAGTTCCCCGGACGTCTATGGCTACACCTTC. Its protein is CASSSPDVYGYTF.

The chain recombines TRBV10-3 with TRBJ1-5; D is perhaps TRBD1 (5 bases). Trimming pared 4 bases from V and 1 base from J, leaving 8 bases between. The CDR3 runs to 14 residues. Germline CDR1 is ENHRY and CDR2 is SYGVKD. CDR3 amino acids: CAISGGGSNQPQHF. Here the CDR3 DNA reads TGTGCCATCAGTGGGGGGGGGAGCAATCAGCCCCAGCATTTT.

The rearrangement links TRBV29-1 to TRBJ2-1, with 13 bases fitting TRBD2. Germline V gives CDR1 SQVTM, CDR2 ANQGSEA. Trimming cost V 2 bases and J 7 bases; bases outside gene matches: 11. The CDR3 is 17 amino acids. The CDR3 spells CSVENWRTSGRSNEQFF. In DNA, the CDR3 is TGCAGCGTTGAAAACTGGCGGACTAGCGGGAGAAGTAATGAGCAGTTCTTC.

The rearrangement joins TRBV18 to TRBJ2-3; 9 bases fit TRBD2. Germline trimming cut 1 base from V and 5 bases from J; bases unmatched to any gene: 7. The CDR3 extends over 16 amino acids. From germline, CDR1 is KGHSH and CDR2 LQKENI. CDR3 bases: TGTGCCAGCTCACCACAGGATAGCGGGAGAGGAGATACGCAGTATTTT. Its translation is CASSPQDSGRGDTQYF.

This chain connects TRBV4-1 to TRBJ1-2, with D unclear. The length of the CDR3 is 16 residues. The germline V gene encodes CDR1 MGHRA and CDR2 YSYEKL. V shed 0 bases and J shed 4 bases, with 15 bases lying between them. The chain's CDR3 is CASSQDPEDALYGYTF. In DNA, the CDR3 is TGCGCCAGCAGCCAAGATCCGGAGGATGCCCTCTATGGCTACACCTTC.

The chain recombines TRBV5-1 with TRBJ1-4; possible D gene TRBD1, 6 bases. Trimming removed 4 bases at V and 2 bases at J, with 12 bases between. CDR1 and CDR2 from the germline V gene are SGHRS and YFSETQ. This CDR3 contains 15 residues. CDR3 DNA sequence: TGCGCCAGCAGCCTTACAGGGAAGACTAATGAAAAACTGTTTTTT. Its translation: CASSLTGKTNEKLFF.